One and the same sample provided the 2 T cell receptor beta chains below, sequenced in a study of T cell repertoires in aging, cancer and after chemotherapy. TCR beta rearrangements were amplified from peripheral blood genomic DNA. Multiplex touch-down PCR with TRB-A/B primers amplified rearranged V-D-J TRB sequences. TCRdb reanalysed the multiplex PCR reads using MiXCR and keeps one entry per CDR3 protein. The table records some 10,000 distinct CDR3 sequences, under 45% of them present only once. Source material: blood. These receptors were obtained from a human donor in good health.

This clonotype was detected a few times. The gene calls are TRBV2 and TRBJ2-5; no reliable D call. V was pared by 4 bases and J by 1 base, with 7 bases between. In germline, CDR1 is SNHLY, CDR2 FYNNEI. The CDR3 has 13 amino acids. The CDR3 nucleotides read TGTGCCAGCAGTGTGAATCCCCAAGAGACCCAGTACTTC. It yields the protein CASSVNPQETQYF. Using reference TRBV2 and TRBJ2-5 for the parts outside the CDR3, the full variable domain is EPEVTQTPSHQVTQMGQEVILRCVPISNHLYFYWYRQILGQKVEFLVSFYNNEISEKSEIFDDQFSVERPDGSNFTLKIRSTKLEDSAMYFCASSVNPQETQYFGPGTRLLVL.

A few counts support this clonotype. The chain is built from TRBV5-1 and TRBJ1-2, with D perhaps TRBD1 (5 bases). V was pared by 9 bases and J by 3 bases, with 21 bases between. The CDR3 is made up of 15 amino acids. The germline CDR1 and CDR2 sequences are SGHRS and YFSETQ. The CDR3 DNA is TGCGCCACCCACCTTGGACTGGGGGATCACTATGGCTACACCTTC. Translation gives CATHLGLGDHYGYTF.